The clone carrying this TCR beta chain was detected once. This entry belongs to a study of blood T cell repertoires in COVID-19. Produced via immunoSEQ multiplex PCR; TCRdb's table is partial and in-frame only. The table lists 300,000 to 400,000 clones, roughly 91% of them singletons. The sample comprised peripheral blood. This receptor was identified in a man aged 45-65 years with active or convalescent COVID-19.

In DNA, the CDR3 is TGTGCCAGCAGCTTACGGGGGGACAGGGTCAGCTATGGCTACACCTTC. Encoded protein: CASSLRGDRVSYGYTF. The chain recombines TRBV7-2 with TRBJ1-2; 9 bases fit TRBD1. The CDR3 sequence is 16 residues long. Germline CDR1 reads SGHTA; CDR2 reads FQGNSA. V trimming: 2 bases; J trimming: 4 bases; junction bases outside the gene matches: 8.